The 6 T cell receptor beta chains given below trace back to one sample, sequenced in a study of cytomegalovirus exposure and HLA in healthy donors. The method was immunoSEQ multiplex PCR; TCRdb's version includes in-frame clones alone and lacks a portion of them. The data contain roughly 150,000 clones, about 96% of them seen just once; the ten biggest clones take up about 0.89%. Sample: PBMCs. Receptors were obtained from a young woman in good health and CMV-seronegative.

This chain links TRBV19 with TRBJ1-1; 8 positions agree with TRBD1. The V and J ends lost 9 bases and 4 bases, in that order; junction bases with no gene match: 7. This CDR3 region has 13 residues. Germline values: CDR1 LNHDA, CDR2 SQIVND (reference sequence). This CDR3 reads CASSYRGVTEAFF. The CDR3 region has the DNA TGTGCCAGCTCATACAGGGGGGTCACTGAAGCTTTCTTT.

This clone was seen once. The rearrangement joins TRBV29-1 to TRBJ1-2; TRBD1 matches at 7 bases. Germline CDR1 and CDR2: SQVTM and ANQGSEA. The CDR3 sequence is 12 residues long. Trimming removed 7 bases from V and 5 bases from J; junction bases left unmatched: 7. CDR3 residues: CSATGTEYGYTF. The CDR3 DNA follows: TGCAGCGCGACCGGGACAGAATATGGCTACACCTTC.

CDR3 residues: CASSLARTDTDTQYF. CDR3 DNA: TGTGCCAGCAGCTTGGCTCGGACAGACACAGATACGCAGTATTTT. The chain recombines TRBV5-4 with TRBJ2-3, with D possibly being TRBD1 (6 bases). Trimming pared 0 bases from V and 2 bases from J, leaving 10 bases between. Germline V gene sequence: CDR1 SGHNT, CDR2 YYREEE (reference sequence). The CDR3 runs 15 residues.

The V gene is TRBV13, the J gene TRBJ2-1, with D perhaps TRBD2 (6 bases). The CDR3 has 15 amino acids. Germline lookup yields CDR1 PRHDT and CDR2 FYEKMQ (reference sequence). Trimming removed 2 bases at V and 7 bases at J, with 15 bases between. DNA for the CDR3: TGTGCCAGCAGCTTACCCCCAGGGCGGGGAAATGAGCAGTTCTTC. Translated: CASSLPPGRGNEQFF.

This chain connects TRBV7-8 to TRBJ1-5; 8 bases fit TRBD1. The CDR3 covers 16 residues. CDR1 and CDR2 (germline): SGHVS, FQNEAQ. The V gene end was trimmed by 5 bases and the J gene end by 0 bases; junction bases not matched to a gene: 6. DNA for the CDR3: TGTGCCAGCAGCCCGAGGACAGGGAATAGCAATCAGCCCCAGCATTTT. Translation: CASSPRTGNSNQPQHF.

V gene TRBV7-2 combines with J gene TRBJ2-7; D possibly corresponds to TRBD2 (5 bases). The germline CDR1 and CDR2 sequences are SGHTA and FQGNSA. The CDR3 length is 13 residues. The V and J ends lost 5 bases and 2 bases respectively, with 10 bases between them. The CDR3 loop reads CASSPGFAYEQYF. The CDR3 DNA is TGTGCCAGCAGCCCGGGGTTTGCCTACGAGCAGTACTTC.